The 7 T cell receptor beta chains below were found in one sample sequenced in a study of blood T cell repertoires in COVID-19. Using immunoSEQ multiplex PCR, the repertoire was profiled, and TCRdb retains in-frame clones only, with some absent. The sample consists of approximately 250,000 clones, approximately 86% of them appearing once. Sequencing was performed on peripheral blood. All receptors derive from an older woman with COVID-19, enrolled during active disease.

On this clone: Within the sample, other DNA sequences also encode this same CDR3. J is TRBJ1-1 and V is TRBV30; no definite D call. V lost 3 bases and J 0 bases, leaving 5 bases between the germline ends. The CDR3 totals 12 residues. Germline V lookup: CDR1 GTSNPN, CDR2 SVGIG (reference sequence). In DNA, the CDR3 is TGTGCCTGGAGCAGGTTGAACACTGAAGCTTTCTTT. This encodes CAWSRLNTEAFF.

This clone was detected once. The chain uses TRBV9 and TRBJ1-4, with D perhaps matching TRBD1 (5 bases). Trimming stripped 3 bases from V and 5 bases from J, with 11 bases between. The CDR3 totals 14 residues. The germline V gene has CDR1 SGDLS and CDR2 YYNGEE. Here the CDR3 reads CASSGRGRNEKLFF. For the CDR3, the DNA is TGTGCCAGCAGCGGACGGGGGAGGAATGAAAAACTGTTTTTT. Complete variable domain (other parts from reference TRBV9 and TRBJ1-4): DSGVTQTPKHLITATGQRVTLRCSPRSGDLSVYWYQQSLDQGLQFLIQYYNGEERAKGNILERFSAQQFPDLHSELNLSSLELGDSALYFCASSGRGRNEKLFFGSGTQLSVL.

This sequence joins TRBV4-3 and TRBJ2-1, with unresolved D. The germline V gene encodes CDR1 LGHNA and CDR2 YSLEER. The CDR3 consists of 15 residues. Trimming pared 2 bases from V and 8 bases from J, leaving 16 bases between. The CDR3 nucleotides are TGCGCCAGCAGCCAATCTCGGCTTGCGGTATATGAGCAGTTCTTC. Its translation: CASSQSRLAVYEQFF.

This clone appeared once. The chain has TRBV19 and TRBJ1-1; D may be TRBD1 (6 bases). The ends were cut back, 7 bases at V and 1 base at J, with 10 bases in the middle. The CDR3 contains 13 residues. Germline-derived CDR1 and CDR2 are LNHDA and SQIVND (reference sequence). CDR3 region: CASKGVTNTEAFF. In DNA form, the CDR3 reads TGTGCCAGTAAGGGGGTGACGAACACTGAAGCTTTCTTT.

This chain uses TRBV7-2 with TRBJ2-1, with 8 positions matching TRBD2. J was trimmed by 5 bases and V by 5 bases; bases with no gene match: 8. From germline, CDR1 is SGHTA and CDR2 FQGNSA. This CDR3 has 15 residues. In DNA, the CDR3 is TGTGCCAGCAGCCCAGGGACTAGTGAGAACAATGAGCAGTTCTTC. This gives the protein CASSPGTSENNEQFF.

This chain uses TRBV7-2 with TRBJ2-3; 8 positions match TRBD2. From germline, CDR1 is SGHTA and CDR2 FQGNSA. The length of the CDR3 is 15 residues. J lost 2 bases, V lost 5 bases, and 6 bases had no gene match. The CDR3 loop is CASSPQTSATDTQYF. CDR3 nucleotides: TGTGCCAGCAGCCCCCAGACTAGCGCCACAGATACGCAGTATTTT.

The rearrangement uses TRBV5-1 and TRBJ1-1, with D tentatively TRBD1 (5 bases). V was trimmed by 0 bases and J by 0 bases, leaving 9 bases between them. The V gene's germline CDR1 is SGHRS and CDR2 YFSETQ. The CDR3 loop spans 15 amino acids. CDR3 coding DNA: TGCGCCAGCAGCTTGGAATGGGGGGTGAACACTGAAGCTTTCTTT. This translates into CASSLEWGVNTEAFF. The full variable domain, completed using reference TRBV5-1 and TRBJ1-1, is KAGVTQTPRYLIKTRGQQVTLSCSPISGHRSVSWYQQTPGQGLQFLFEYFSETQRNKGNFPGRFSGRQFSNSRSEMNVSTLELGDSALYLCASSLEWGVNTEAFFGQGTRLTVV.